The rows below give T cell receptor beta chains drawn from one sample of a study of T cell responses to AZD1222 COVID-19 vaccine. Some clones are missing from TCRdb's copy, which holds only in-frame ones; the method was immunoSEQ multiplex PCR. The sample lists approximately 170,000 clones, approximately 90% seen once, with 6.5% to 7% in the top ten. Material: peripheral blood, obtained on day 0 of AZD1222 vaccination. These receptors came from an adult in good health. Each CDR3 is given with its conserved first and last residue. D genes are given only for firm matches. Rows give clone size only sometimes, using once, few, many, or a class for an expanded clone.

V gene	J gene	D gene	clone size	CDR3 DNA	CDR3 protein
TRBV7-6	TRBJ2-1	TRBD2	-	TGTGCCAGCAGCTTGACTAGCGGGGGGGCCTGGAATGAGCAGTTCTTC	CASSLTSGGAWNEQFF
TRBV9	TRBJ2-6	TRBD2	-	TGTGCCAGCAGCGTAGACCCTAGCGGGGGGGCCAACGTCCTGACTTTC	CASSVDPSGGANVLTF
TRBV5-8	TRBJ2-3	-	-	TGTGCCAGCAGCAAAGACAGGCCGCAGGATACGCAGTATTTT	CASSKDRPQDTQYF
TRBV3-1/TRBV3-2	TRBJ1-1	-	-	TGTGCCAGCATAGTCGACAGGACCGAACACGCTGAAGCTTTCTTT	CASIVDRTEHAEAFF
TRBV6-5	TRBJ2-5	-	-	TGTGCCAGCAGTTACCTCAAGGGGCCGAAAAGGGGGACCCAGTACTTC	CASSYLKGPKRGTQYF
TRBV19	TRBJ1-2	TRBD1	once	TGTGCCAGTAGTTACCGAAGGACAGGGGGTGGCTACACCTTC	CASSYRRTGGGYTF
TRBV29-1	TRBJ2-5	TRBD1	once	TGCAGCATCAATCCGGGACAGGGAGGGGAGACCCAGTACTTC	CSINPGQGGETQYF
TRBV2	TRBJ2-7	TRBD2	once	TGTGCCAGCAGCCCAGCGGGAGAATACGAGCAGTACTTC	CASSPAGEYEQYF
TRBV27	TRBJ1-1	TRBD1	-	TGTGCCAGCAGTTTAGTCGCGACAGGGTCTGAAGCTTTCTTT	CASSLVATGSEAFF
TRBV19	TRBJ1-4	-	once	TGTGCCAGTAGTATCCAGAGCGGTGCGAATGAAAAACTGTTTTTT	CASSIQSGANEKLFF
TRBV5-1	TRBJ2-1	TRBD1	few	TGCGCCAGTACAGGGGAGTATGAGCAGTTCTTC	CASTGEYEQFF
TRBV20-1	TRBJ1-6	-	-	TGCAGTGCCGGGAGGGAGGGGGCCCTCCACTTT	CSAGREGALHF
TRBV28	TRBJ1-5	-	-	TGTGCCAGCACGGAATTGATGCAGGGCCTGAGGAGCAATCAGCCCCAGCATTTT	CASTELMQGLRSNQPQHF
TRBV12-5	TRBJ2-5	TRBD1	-	TGTGCTAGTGGTCTCGGGACAGGGGGGGTGGAGACCCAGTACTTC	CASGLGTGGVETQYF
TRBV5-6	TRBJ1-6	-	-	TGTGCCAGCAGCTCGAGCGCGGGGTCACCCCTCCACTTT	CASSSSAGSPLHF